This is a list of T cell receptor beta chains from one sample in a study of vaccination effects on CD4 cells after COVID-19. Profiling relied on immunoSEQ multiplex PCR, and the TCRdb table lists in-frame clones only, not all of them. This table holds 55,000 to 70,000 clones, under 80% found once. No antigens are known for them. Source: CD4+ T cells from PBMCs cultured with HCoV-OC43 spike peptides, taken after COVID-19 vaccination. These receptors all stem from a human donor who received a COVID-19 vaccine. Both conserved end residues are trimmed from each CDR3.

j_call v_call cdr3_aa
TRBJ2-1 TRBV30 AWSGRRGLASEQF
TRBJ1-6 TRBV2 ASRATGQGNSPLH
TRBJ1-1 TRBV7-8 ASSLLQVNTEAF
TRBJ1-2 TRBV5-1 ASSLSGPDGYT
TRBJ1-1 TRBV30 AWSAQGRAF
TRBJ2-2 TRBV7-3 ASSHELFGPPSTGELF
TRBJ1-5 TRBV10-3 AISPGGVNQPQH
TRBJ2-3 TRBV5-1 ASSADNTVETDTQY
TRBJ1-4 TRBV2 ASRAAGGQGEKLF
TRBJ2-1 TRBV2 ASSEQGQTSNEQF
TRBJ1-5 TRBV6-2/TRBV6-3 ASSYSGVPNQPQH
TRBJ1-1 TRBV18 ASSPSQGGTEAF
TRBJ2-3 TRBV29-1 SVEDWGGGGPSTDTQY
TRBJ1-5 TRBV27 ASSWGRNQPQH
TRBJ1-2 TRBV24-1 ATSDPNRVDGYT
TRBJ2-5 TRBV28 ASGGLAGQGSSETQY
TRBJ2-4 TRBV28 ASSPDRDGKNIQY
TRBJ1-5 TRBV6-5 ASSYSRGYSNQPQH
TRBJ2-5 TRBV5-1 ASSLRAQAETQY
TRBJ1-3 TRBV7-9 ASRFSSGGNTIY
TRBJ2-5 TRBV7-2 ASSLGPAGETQY
TRBJ1-4 TRBV19 ASSTAGGGREKLF
TRBJ2-1 TRBV7-3 ASSFSGGATYNEQF
TRBJ1-4 TRBV5-1 ASSLLGQVNEKLF
TRBJ2-3 TRBV29-1 SVEDPGQRSTDTQY
TRBJ2-3 TRBV24-1 ATSDPPGPLTSTDTQY
TRBJ2-3 TRBV11-2 ASSLAGLRTDTQY
TRBJ2-3 TRBV7-3 ASSSGLAADTQY
TRBJ1-1 TRBV7-6 ASSLRALGGNTEAF